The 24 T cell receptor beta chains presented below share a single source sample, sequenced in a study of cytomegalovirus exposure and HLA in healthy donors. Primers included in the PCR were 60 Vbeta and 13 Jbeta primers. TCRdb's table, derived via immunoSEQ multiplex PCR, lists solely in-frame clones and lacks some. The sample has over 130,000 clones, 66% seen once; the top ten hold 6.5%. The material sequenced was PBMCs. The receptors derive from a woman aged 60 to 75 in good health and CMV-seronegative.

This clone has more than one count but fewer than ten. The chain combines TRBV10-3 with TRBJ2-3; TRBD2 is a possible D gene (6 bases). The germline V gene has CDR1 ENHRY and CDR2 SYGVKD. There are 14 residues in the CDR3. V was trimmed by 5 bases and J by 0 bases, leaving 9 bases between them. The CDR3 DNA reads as TGTGCCATCAGTCCCGGGACTAGCACAGATACGCAGTATTTT. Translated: CAISPGTSTDTQYF.

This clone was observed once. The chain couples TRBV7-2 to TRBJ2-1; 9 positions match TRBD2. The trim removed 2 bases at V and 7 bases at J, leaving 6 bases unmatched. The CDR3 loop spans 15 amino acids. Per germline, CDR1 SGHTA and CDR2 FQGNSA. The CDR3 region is CASSLWRGGLNEQFF. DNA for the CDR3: TGTGCCAGCAGCTTATGGCGGGGGGGCCTTAATGAGCAGTTCTTC.

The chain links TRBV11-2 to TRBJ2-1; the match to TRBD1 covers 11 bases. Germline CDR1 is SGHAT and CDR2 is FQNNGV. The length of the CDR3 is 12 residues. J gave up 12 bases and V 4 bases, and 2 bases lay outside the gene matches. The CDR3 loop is CASSSDRGRQFF. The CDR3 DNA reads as TGTGCCAGCAGCTCGGACAGGGGGCGGCAGTTCTTC. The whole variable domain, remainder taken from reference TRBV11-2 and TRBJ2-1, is EAGVAQSPRYKIIEKRQSVAFWCNPISGHATLYWYQQILGQGPKLLIQFQNNGVVDDSQLPKDRFSAERLKGVDSTLKIQPAKLEDSAVYLCASSSDRGRQFFGPGTRLTVL.

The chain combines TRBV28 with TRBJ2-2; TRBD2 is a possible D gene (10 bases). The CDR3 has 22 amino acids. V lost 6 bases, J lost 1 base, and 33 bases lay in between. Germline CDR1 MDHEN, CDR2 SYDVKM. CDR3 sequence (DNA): TGTGCCAGCAGATCCAGAACCGGGACAGGGATAGCGGGAGGTCTGAACACCGGGGAGCTGTTTTTT. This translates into CASRSRTGTGIAGGLNTGELFF.

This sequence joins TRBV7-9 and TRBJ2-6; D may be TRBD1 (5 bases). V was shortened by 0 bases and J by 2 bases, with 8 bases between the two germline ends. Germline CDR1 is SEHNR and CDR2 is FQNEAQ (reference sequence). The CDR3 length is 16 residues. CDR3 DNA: TGTGCCAGCAGCTTAGCTATGGGGCCTGGGGCCAACGTCCTGACTTTC. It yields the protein CASSLAMGPGANVLTF.

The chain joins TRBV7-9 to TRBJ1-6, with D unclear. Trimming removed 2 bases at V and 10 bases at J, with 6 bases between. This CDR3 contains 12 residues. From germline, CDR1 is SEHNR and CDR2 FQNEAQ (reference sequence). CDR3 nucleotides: TGTGCCAGCAGCTTACCAGGCTCACCCCTCCACTTT. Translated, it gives CASSLPGSPLHF.

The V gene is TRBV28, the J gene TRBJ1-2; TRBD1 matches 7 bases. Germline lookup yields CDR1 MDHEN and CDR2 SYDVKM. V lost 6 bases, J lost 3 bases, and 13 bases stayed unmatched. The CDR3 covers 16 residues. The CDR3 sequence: CASSSGTAYSDYGYTF. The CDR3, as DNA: TGTGCCAGCAGCTCCGGGACAGCCTATTCTGACTATGGCTACACCTTC.

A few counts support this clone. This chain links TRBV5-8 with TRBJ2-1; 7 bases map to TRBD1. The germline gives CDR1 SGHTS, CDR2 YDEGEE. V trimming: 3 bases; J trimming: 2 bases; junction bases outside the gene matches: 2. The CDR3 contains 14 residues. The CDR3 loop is CASSSGQAYNEQFF. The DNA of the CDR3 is TGTGCCAGCAGCTCAGGACAGGCCTACAATGAGCAGTTCTTC.

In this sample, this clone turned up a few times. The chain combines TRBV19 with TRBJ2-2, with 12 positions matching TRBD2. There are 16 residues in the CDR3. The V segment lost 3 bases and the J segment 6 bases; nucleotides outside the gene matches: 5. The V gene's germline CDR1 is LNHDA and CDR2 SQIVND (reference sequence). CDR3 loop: CASSMRLAGVAGELFF. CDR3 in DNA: TGTGCCAGTAGTATGAGACTAGCGGGAGTTGCCGGGGAGCTGTTTTTT.

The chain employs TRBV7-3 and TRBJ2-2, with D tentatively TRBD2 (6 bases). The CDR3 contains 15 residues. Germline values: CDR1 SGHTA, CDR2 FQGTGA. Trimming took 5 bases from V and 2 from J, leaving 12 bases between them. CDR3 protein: CASSPLRDNTGELFF. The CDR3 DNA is TGTGCCAGCAGCCCTTTGCGGGACAACACCGGGGAGCTGTTTTTT.

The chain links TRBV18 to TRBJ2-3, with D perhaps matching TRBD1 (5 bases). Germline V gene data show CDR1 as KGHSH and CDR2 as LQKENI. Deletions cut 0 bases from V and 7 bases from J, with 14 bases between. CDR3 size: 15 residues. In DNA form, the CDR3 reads TGTGCCAGCTCACCACCAGGGGTACCGACGAATACGCAGTATTTT. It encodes CASSPPGVPTNTQYF.

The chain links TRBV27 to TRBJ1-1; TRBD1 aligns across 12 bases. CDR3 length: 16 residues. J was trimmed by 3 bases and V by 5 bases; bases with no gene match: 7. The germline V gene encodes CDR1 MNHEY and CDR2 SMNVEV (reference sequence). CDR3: CASSDRDRGLDTEAFF. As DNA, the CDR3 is TGTGCCAGCAGTGACCGGGACAGGGGGCTTGACACTGAAGCTTTCTTT.

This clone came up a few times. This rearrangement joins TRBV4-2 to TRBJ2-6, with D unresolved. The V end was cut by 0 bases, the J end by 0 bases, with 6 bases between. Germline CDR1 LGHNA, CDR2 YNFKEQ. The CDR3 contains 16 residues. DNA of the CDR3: TGTGCCAGCAGCCAAGAATCCGGCTCTGGGGCCAACGTCCTGACTTTC. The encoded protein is CASSQESGSGANVLTF.

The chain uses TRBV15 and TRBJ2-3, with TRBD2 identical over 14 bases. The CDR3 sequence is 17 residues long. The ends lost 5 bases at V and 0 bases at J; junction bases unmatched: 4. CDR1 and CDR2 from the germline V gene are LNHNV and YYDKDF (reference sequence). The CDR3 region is CATSSRTSGGSTDTQYF. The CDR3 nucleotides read TGTGCCACCAGCTCCAGGACTAGCGGGGGGAGCACAGATACGCAGTATTTT.

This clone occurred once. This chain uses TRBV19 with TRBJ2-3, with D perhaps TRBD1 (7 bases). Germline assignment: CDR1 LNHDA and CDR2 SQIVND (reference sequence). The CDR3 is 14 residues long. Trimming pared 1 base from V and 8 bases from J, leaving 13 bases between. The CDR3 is CASSIGQGGVTQYF. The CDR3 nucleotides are TGTGCCAGTAGTATAGGACAGGGCGGGGTTACGCAGTATTTT. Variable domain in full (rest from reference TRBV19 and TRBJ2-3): DGGITQSPKYLFRKEGQNVTLSCEQNLNHDAMYWYRQDPGQGLRLIYYSQIVNDFQKGDIAEGYSVSREKKESFPLTVTSAQKNPTAFYLCASSIGQGGVTQYFGPGTRLTVL.

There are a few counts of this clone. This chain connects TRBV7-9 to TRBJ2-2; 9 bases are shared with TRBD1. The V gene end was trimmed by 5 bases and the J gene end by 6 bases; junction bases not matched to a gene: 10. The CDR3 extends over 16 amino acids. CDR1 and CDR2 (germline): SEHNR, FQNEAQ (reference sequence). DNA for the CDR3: TGTGCCAGCAGCACCCGCGGGACAGGGTACGCCGGGGAGCTGTTTTTT. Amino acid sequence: CASSTRGTGYAGELFF. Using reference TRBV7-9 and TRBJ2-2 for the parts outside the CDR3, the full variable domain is DTGVSQNPRHKITKRGQNVTFRCDPISEHNRLYWYRQTLGQGPEFLTYFQNEAQLEKSRLLSDRFSAERPKGSFSTLEIQRTEQGDSAMYLCASSTRGTGYAGELFFGEGSRLTVL.

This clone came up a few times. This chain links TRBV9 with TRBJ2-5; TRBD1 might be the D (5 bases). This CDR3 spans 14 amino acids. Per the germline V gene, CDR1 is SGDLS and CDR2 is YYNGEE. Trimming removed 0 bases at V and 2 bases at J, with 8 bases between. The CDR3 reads CASSVGQGQETQYF. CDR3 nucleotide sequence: TGTGCCAGCAGCGTAGGGCAGGGACAAGAGACCCAGTACTTC. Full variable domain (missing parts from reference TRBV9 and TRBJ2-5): DSGVTQTPKHLITATGQRVTLRCSPRSGDLSVYWYQQSLDQGLQFLIQYYNGEERAKGNILERFSAQQFPDLHSELNLSSLELGDSALYFCASSVGQGQETQYFGPGTRLLVL.

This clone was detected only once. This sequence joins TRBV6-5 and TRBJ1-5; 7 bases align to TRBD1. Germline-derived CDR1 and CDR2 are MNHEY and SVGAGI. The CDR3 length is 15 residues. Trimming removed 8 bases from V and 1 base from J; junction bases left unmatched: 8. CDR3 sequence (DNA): TGTGCCAGCGGGAACAGGGGATCCAGCAATCAGCCCCAGCATTTT. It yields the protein CASGNRGSSNQPQHF.

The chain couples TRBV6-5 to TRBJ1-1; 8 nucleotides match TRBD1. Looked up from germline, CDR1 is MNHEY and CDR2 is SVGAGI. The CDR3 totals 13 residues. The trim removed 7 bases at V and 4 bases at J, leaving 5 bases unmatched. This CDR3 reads CASNRGAVTEAFF. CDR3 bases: TGTGCCAGCAACAGGGGGGCGGTCACTGAAGCTTTCTTT.

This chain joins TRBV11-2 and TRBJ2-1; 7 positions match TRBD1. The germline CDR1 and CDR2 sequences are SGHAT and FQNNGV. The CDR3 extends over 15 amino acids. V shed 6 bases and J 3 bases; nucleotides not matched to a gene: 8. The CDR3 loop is CASRGDSLFYNEQFF. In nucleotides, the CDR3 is TGTGCCAGCAGGGGGGACAGCCTCTTCTACAATGAGCAGTTCTTC.

This CDR3 reads CASSFTLGDRNTGELFF. The CDR3 DNA reads as TGTGCCAGCAGTTTCACTCTCGGGGACAGAAACACCGGGGAGCTGTTTTTT. The gene calls are TRBV5-8 and TRBJ2-2; TRBD1 agrees at 7 bases. Trimming removed 5 bases from V and 2 bases from J; junction bases left unmatched: 12. The V gene's germline CDR1 is SGHTS and CDR2 YDEGEE. The CDR3 sequence is 17 residues long. The full variable domain, in which reference TRBV5-8 and TRBJ2-2 provide the parts outside the CDR3, is EAGVTQSPTHLIKTRGQQATLRCSPISGHTSVYWYQQALGLGLQFLLWYDEGEERNRGNFPPRFSGRQFPNYSSELNVNALELEDSALYLCASSFTLGDRNTGELFFGEGSRLTVL.

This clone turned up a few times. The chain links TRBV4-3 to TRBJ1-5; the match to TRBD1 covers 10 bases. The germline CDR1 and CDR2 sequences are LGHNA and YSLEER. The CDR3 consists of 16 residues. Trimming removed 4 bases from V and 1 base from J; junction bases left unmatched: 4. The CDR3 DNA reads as TGCGCCAGCAGCCTCCAGGGACAGGGGAGCAATCAGCCCCAGCATTTT. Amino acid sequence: CASSLQGQGSNQPQHF.

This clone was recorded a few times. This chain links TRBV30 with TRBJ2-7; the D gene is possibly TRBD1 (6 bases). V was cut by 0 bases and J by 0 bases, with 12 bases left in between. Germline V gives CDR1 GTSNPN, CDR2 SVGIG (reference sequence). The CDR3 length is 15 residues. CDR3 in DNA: TGTGCCTGGAGTGTACCGACGGACAGCTCCTACGAGCAGTACTTC. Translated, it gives CAWSVPTDSSYEQYF.

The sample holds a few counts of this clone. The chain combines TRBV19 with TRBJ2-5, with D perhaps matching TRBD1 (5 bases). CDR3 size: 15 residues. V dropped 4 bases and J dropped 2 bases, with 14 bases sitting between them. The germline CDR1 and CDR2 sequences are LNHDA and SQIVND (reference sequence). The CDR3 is CASSTAGAKQETQYF. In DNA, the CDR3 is TGTGCCAGTAGTACGGCTGGGGCCAAACAAGAGACCCAGTACTTC.